This T cell receptor (beta chain) was sequenced in a study of early T cells in non-severe SARS-CoV-2 infection (dated by TCRdb to about 2021). Regarding the study in general: Because TCR sequencing was done on bulk RNA from unsorted whole blood, the alpha and beta chains could not be paired. Paper-wide results and their limitations: VDJdb matching was skewed toward anti-spike CD8 responses and likely underestimated virus-specific expansions by missing private and CD4 specificities.

Comments on this clonotype: No cognate antigen has been identified for it. Base qualities are not at hand, and no much larger clone is one base apart.

V was cut back by 4 bases and J by 5 bases, leaving a gap of 11 bases between them. The CDR3 holds 13 amino acids from the cysteine to the phenylalanine. The only DNA kept is the CDR3, 39 bases in frame from the first base. The library was built by means of 5' RACE. These reads were obtained on a NextSeq 500. The TCR library protocol attached unique molecular identifiers to individual cDNA molecules to correct for sequencing error and PCR bias. Both TCR alpha and beta chains were sequenced, and tight co-correlation was observed between alpha and beta sequence abundances in each sample. In the source study's methods: Decombinator V4 was used to annotate TCR sequences for V gene, J gene and CDR3. Expanded TCRs were defined as changing significantly between any two time points under a Poisson model with p below 0.0001. TCR abundances were normalised to the total number of TCRs sequenced in each sample and reported as counts per million. MAIT TCRs were defined by TRAV1-2 paired with TRAJ12, TRAJ20 or TRAJ33, and iNKT TCRs by TRAV10 paired with TRAJ18. A search of VDJdb, accessed on 1 November 2021, was run for TCRs annotated to CMV, EBV and SARS-CoV-2, with TCRs annotated for multiple antigens excluded. In TCRdb, the public reads were trimmed at Q25 with fastp and aligned with MiXCR, with productive beta chains retained. Rows with one shared CDR3 protein collapse into an entry with the most common genes and DNA. For this entry, the V and J calls and clone size follow TCRdb and not the study's own pipeline. The sample records tens of thousands of distinct CDR3 sequences, about 13% of which are singletons. The ten largest clones capture 0.95% to 1.3% of the sample.

Set within a cohort of healthcare workers in London, UK, this nested case-control study involved weekly PCR testing of nasopharyngeal swabs along with blood sampling. Healthcare workers were enrolled in the week of the UK lockdown, from 23 to 31 March 2020, and were followed every week for up to roughly 16 weeks. The rearrangement joined TRBV12-3 or TRBV12-4 to TRBJ1-1, with no confident D gene call. Input material: whole blood. The TCR comes from an adult who was a healthcare worker with PCR-confirmed SARS-CoV-2 infection or an uninfected control (not recorded which). The CDR3 region reads CASSSAGATEAFF. The sequenced DNA is TGTGCCAGCAGTTCTGCGGGTGCGACTGAAGCTTTCTTT.